This T cell receptor beta chain was profiled in a study of PD-L1 blockade in urothelial cancer. Study overall: Patients' atezolizumab regimen, 1,200 mg intravenously every 3 weeks, began in 2014. The median T cell count in blood samples was 110,000 to 150,000. The researchers analyzed blood 3 weeks (second dose) and 6 weeks after treatment start.

TCR analog templates of synthetic origin were spiked into each PCR. The method was immunoSEQ multiplex PCR; TCRdb's version includes in-frame clones alone and lacks a portion of them. The table shows 70,000 or so clones, with about 89% occurring only once. The V gene's germline CDR1 is LNHDA and CDR2 SQIVND (reference sequence). The ends lost 3 bases at V and 0 bases at J; junction bases unmatched: 3. The CDR3 extends over 16 amino acids. This TCR came from a man aged 55 to 69 with urothelial cancer. This chain links TRBV19 with TRBJ2-2; 8 bases are shared with TRBD2. Sequencing used PBMCs, obtained around atezolizumab (anti-PD-L1) treatment. The CDR3 sequence is CASSIGAGANTGELFF. The CDR3 nucleotides are TGTGCCAGTAGTATTGGAGCGGGAGCGAACACCGGGGAGCTGTTTTTT.